These T cell receptor beta chains were read from a single sample in a study of blood T cells in healthy people across ages. TCRdb used MiXCR to reprocess the 5' RACE reads, holding one entry per CDR3 protein. The sample records around 800,000 distinct CDR3 sequences, around half being singletons. Material: blood. All receptors come from an elderly man in good health. CDR3s include the opening cysteine and the closing phenylalanine or tryptophan. The D gene is left open where the match is weak. The size field is filled for only some rows; it gives once, few, many or a size class.

clone_size,j_call,v_call,d_call,cdr3_aa,cdr3_nt
many,TRBJ1-1,TRBV29-1,TRBD1,CSARQGLSGEAFF,TGCAGCGCAAGACAGGGTTTGTCGGGTGAAGCTTTCTTT
.,TRBJ2-7,TRBV27,TRBD1,CASSRTGGMYEQYF,TGTGCCAGCAGTAGAACAGGGGGTATGTACGAGCAGTACTTC
.,TRBJ1-1,TRBV7-9,.,CASSLGTVTEAFF,TGTGCCAGCAGCTTAGGTACGGTTACTGAAGCTTTCTTT
few,TRBJ2-5,TRBV6-5,.,CASGGGQETQYF,TGTGCGTCCGGCGGAGGGCAAGAGACCCAGTACTTC
once,TRBJ2-2,TRBV27,.,CASSLLRGKGTGELFF,TGTGCCAGCAGTTTATTGAGGGGCAAGGGCACCGGGGAGCTGTTTTTT
.,TRBJ2-7,TRBV20-1,.,CSASPGGGGHEQYF,TGCAGTGCTAGCCCAGGGGGCGGGGGGCACGAGCAGTACTTC
.,TRBJ2-7,TRBV7-2,.,CASSTYRVSYEQYF,TGTGCCAGCAGCACCTACAGGGTATCCTACGAGCAGTACTTC
.,TRBJ1-2,TRBV6-1,TRBD1,CASSSYKGAFLKPHYGYTF,TGTGCCAGCAGTAGTTATAAGGGGGCGTTCCTTAAACCCCACTATGGCTACACCTTC
.,TRBJ2-5,TRBV5-1,.,CASSLEGITQETQYF,TGCGCCAGCAGCTTGGAGGGCATAACTCAAGAGACCCAGTACTTC
.,TRBJ2-7,TRBV20-1,.,CSARGVTTYNEQYF,TGCAGTGCTAGAGGGGTGACTACCTACAATGAGCAGTACTTC
.,TRBJ1-6,TRBV25-1,.,CASSQTGPSSYNSPLHF,TGTGCCAGCAGTCAAACGGGGCCGAGCTCCTATAATTCACCCCTCCACTTT
.,TRBJ2-7,TRBV27,TRBD2,CASSRGLAGGTEQYF,TGTGCCAGCAGCCGGGGACTAGCGGGAGGTACCGAGCAGTACTTC
.,TRBJ2-1,TRBV7-3,TRBD1,CANSSTGFKNEQFF,TGTGCCAACAGCTCGACAGGGTTTAAGAATGAGCAGTTCTTC
.,TRBJ2-5,TRBV2,.,CASSEARAAAETQYF,TGTGCCAGCAGTGAAGCGCGGGCGGCGGCAGAGACCCAGTACTTC
few,TRBJ2-3,TRBV28,.,CASSQGRSWTQYF,TGTGCCAGCAGCCAGGGACGGAGCTGGACGCAGTATTTT
.,TRBJ2-4,TRBV20-1,TRBD2,CSASRLAVSKNIQYF,TGCAGTGCTAGCCGACTAGCGGTGTCCAAAAACATTCAGTACTTC
.,TRBJ2-1,TRBV6-5,TRBD2,CASAASGNEQFF,TGTGCCAGCGCGGCTAGCGGAAATGAGCAGTTCTTC
.,TRBJ1-1,TRBV28,TRBD1,CASSLDRGGYGTEAFF,TGTGCCAGCAGCCTGGACAGGGGTGGGTACGGCACTGAAGCTTTCTTT
few,TRBJ2-5,TRBV20-1,.,CSARDRIKETQYF,TGCAGTGCTCGCGACAGGATTAAGGAGACCCAGTACTTC
.,TRBJ1-2,TRBV24-1,.,CATGTPRYGYTF,TGTGCCACGGGGACACCGCGCTATGGCTACACCTTC
.,TRBJ2-3,TRBV21-1,.,CASSNAGTGEGRRYAYF,TGTGCCAGCAGCAACGCCGGGACAGGCGAGGGGCGCAGATACGCGTATTTT
few,TRBJ2-5,TRBV9,TRBD2,CASSFREGEETQYF,TGTGCCAGCAGCTTCCGGGAGGGAGAAGAGACCCAGTACTTC
.,TRBJ1-5,TRBV9,.,CASSTTETAGYSNQPQHF,TGTGCCAGCAGCACTACCGAGACAGCCGGCTATAGCAATCAGCCCCAGCATTTT
.,TRBJ2-7,TRBV20-1,TRBD2,CSASRGGVSYEQYF,TGCAGTGCTAGTCGGGGGGGCGTCTCCTACGAGCAGTACTTC
.,TRBJ1-2,TRBV18,.,CASSPRAGTDYGYTF,TGTGCCAGCTCACCACGCGCAGGGACGGACTATGGCTACACCTTC
.,TRBJ2-7,TRBV6-6,.,CASSIQGSEQYF,TGTGCCAGCAGTATACAGGGAAGCGAGCAGTACTTC
few,TRBJ1-6,TRBV7-9,.,CASSIDSSNSPLHF,TGTGCCAGCAGCATTGACAGTTCAAATTCACCCCTCCACTTT
.,TRBJ2-5,TRBV6-5,.,CASSYLHRETQYF,TGTGCCAGCAGTTACTTGCACAGAGAGACCCAGTACTTC
.,TRBJ1-2,TRBV12-3/TRBV12-4,TRBD1,CASSLGQGYYGYTF,TGTGCCAGCAGTTTGGGACAGGGATACTATGGCTACACCTTC
.,TRBJ2-3,TRBV10-3,TRBD2,CAISAPAGTSTDTQYF,TGTGCCATCAGTGCTCCAGCGGGGACTAGCACAGATACGCAGTATTTT
once,TRBJ2-5,TRBV5-1,TRBD1,CASSEAGTGVETQYF,TGCGCCAGCAGCGAGGCCGGGACAGGGGTAGAGACCCAGTACTTC
.,TRBJ1-1,TRBV6-5,TRBD1,CASSYRRTGANTEAFF,TGTGCCAGCAGTTACCGACGGACAGGGGCGAACACTGAAGCTTTCTTT
.,TRBJ2-1,TRBV3-1,TRBD2,CASSQGTSGGEFF,TGTGCCAGCAGCCAGGGGACTAGCGGGGGAGAGTTCTTC
.,TRBJ2-7,TRBV2,.,CASSDYLDGGQYF,TGTGCCAGCAGTGACTACTTAGATGGTGGGCAGTACTTC
.,TRBJ1-5,TRBV7-3,.,CASSLGMGNQPQHF,TGTGCCAGCAGCTTAGGGATGGGGAATCAGCCCCAGCATTTT
many,TRBJ2-7,TRBV10-3,TRBD1,CAISRDRGSYEQYF,TGTGCCATAAGCCGGGACAGGGGCTCCTACGAGCAGTACTTC
.,TRBJ1-1,TRBV12-3/TRBV12-4,.,CASSQVSRAFF,TGTGCCAGCAGTCAGGTCTCTCGGGCTTTCTTT
few,TRBJ2-5,TRBV7-2,TRBD2,CASSQSGRVRETQYF,TGTGCCAGCAGCCAGAGCGGGAGGGTCAGAGAGACCCAGTACTTC
few,TRBJ2-1,TRBV20-1,.,CSAPRRFGWHNEQFF,TGCAGTGCCCCGCGGCGGTTCGGGTGGCACAATGAGCAGTTCTTC
.,TRBJ1-2,TRBV29-1,.,CSVDTTVDGYTF,TGCAGCGTTGATACCACAGTCGATGGCTACACCTTC
.,TRBJ2-6,TRBV12-3/TRBV12-4,.,CASRPQGTGANILTF,TGTGCCAGCAGGCCTCAGGGGACTGGGGCCAACATCCTGACTTTC
.,TRBJ2-1,TRBV27,TRBD2,CASTGTSGVYEQFF,TGTGCCAGCACCGGGACTAGCGGGGTGTATGAGCAGTTCTTC
.,TRBJ2-1,TRBV12-3/TRBV12-4,TRBD1,CASISDRVSVNEQFF,TGTGCCAGCATCTCGGACAGGGTATCTGTCAATGAGCAGTTCTTC
.,TRBJ2-5,TRBV4-2,TRBD2,CASSHGTSGSVQETQYF,TGTGCCAGCAGCCACGGGACTAGCGGGAGCGTGCAAGAGACCCAGTACTTC
.,TRBJ2-2,TRBV9,TRBD2,CASSGGLAGDPTVGELFF,TGTGCCAGCAGCGGGGGACTAGCGGGCGACCCAACGGTGGGGGAGCTGTTTTTT